The present T cell receptor (beta chain) was sequenced within a study of identical twins. MiXCR was run by TCRdb on the 5' RACE reads, yielding one entry per CDR3 protein. Here the sample spans about 190,000 distinct CDR3 sequences, about a sixth being singletons. Trimming took 7 bases from V and 2 from J, leaving 21 bases between them. The CDR3 contains 16 residues. From germline, CDR1 is MDHEN and CDR2 SYDVKM. This same sample was also taken into another study, of T cells expressing NK-cell markers. This second report adds: In four donors, dominant clonotypes made up about 25-60.1% of CD3+CD56-NKG2C+ cells.

V is TRBV28 and J is TRBJ2-7; D might be TRBD1 (6 bases). The receptor was isolated from a woman between 18 and 29 years old in good health. The sample consisted of CD8+ T cells sorted from blood. The CDR3 sequence is CASTEIQGRGAYEQYF. CDR3 bases: TGTGCCAGCACCGAAATACAGGGAAGGGGCGCCTACGAGCAGTACTTC.